This T cell receptor (beta chain) was retrieved from a study of blood T cells in healthy people across ages. Note on this clonotype: Its antigen is currently unknown.

Primers used in a second PCR of roughly 6 to 11 cycles were a sample-barcoded 5' primer and a J-beta primer mix. TCRdb itself ran the 5' RACE reads through MiXCR, one entry per CDR3 protein. The sample has under 750,000 distinct CDR3 sequences, less than 60% seen once. Findings and caveats of the study: In the absence of known donor CMV status, changes in expanded clonotypes were possibly confounded.

Input material: blood. This clonotype originated in an elderly man in good health.

The CDR3 loop is CASGGADTQYF. DNA for the CDR3: TGTGCCAGCGGGGGGGCGGATACGCAGTATTTT. This chain links TRBV6-6 with TRBJ2-3; D perhaps matches TRBD2 (7 bases). V lost 8 bases and J lost 6, with 9 bases in between. CDR1 is MNHNY, CDR2 SVGAGI, per germline (reference sequence). This CDR3 is built from 11 residues.